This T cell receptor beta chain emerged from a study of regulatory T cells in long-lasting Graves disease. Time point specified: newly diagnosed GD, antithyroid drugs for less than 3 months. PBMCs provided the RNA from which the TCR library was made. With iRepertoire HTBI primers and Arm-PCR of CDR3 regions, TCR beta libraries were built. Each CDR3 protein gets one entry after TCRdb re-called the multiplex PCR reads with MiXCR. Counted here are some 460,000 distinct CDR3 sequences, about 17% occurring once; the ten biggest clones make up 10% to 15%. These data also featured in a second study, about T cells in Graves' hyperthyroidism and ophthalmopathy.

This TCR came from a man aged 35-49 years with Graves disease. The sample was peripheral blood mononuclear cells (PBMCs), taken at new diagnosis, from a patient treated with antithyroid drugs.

DNA for the CDR3: TGTGCCAGCAGCAATCCGGGACAAGGAACCACCGGGGAGCTGTTTTTT. It translates to CASSNPGQGTTGELFF. The chain employs TRBV6-1 and TRBJ2-2, with D perhaps TRBD1 (6 bases). CDR3 size: 16 residues. Trimming left V 6 bases short and J 4 bases short, with 18 bases between. Germline V gene lookup returns CDR1 MNHNS and CDR2 SASEGT.